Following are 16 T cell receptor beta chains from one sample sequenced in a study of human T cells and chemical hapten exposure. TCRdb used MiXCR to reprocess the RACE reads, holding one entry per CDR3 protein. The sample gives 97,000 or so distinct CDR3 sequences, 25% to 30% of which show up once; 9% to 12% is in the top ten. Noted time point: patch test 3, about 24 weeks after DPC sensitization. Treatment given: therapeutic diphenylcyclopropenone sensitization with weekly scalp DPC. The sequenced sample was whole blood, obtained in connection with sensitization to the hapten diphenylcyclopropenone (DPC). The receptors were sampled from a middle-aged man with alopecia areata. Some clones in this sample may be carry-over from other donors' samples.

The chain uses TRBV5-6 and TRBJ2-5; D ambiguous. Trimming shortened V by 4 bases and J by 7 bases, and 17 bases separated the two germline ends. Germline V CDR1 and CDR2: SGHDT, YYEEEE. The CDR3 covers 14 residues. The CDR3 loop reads CASSTGPGRGTQYF. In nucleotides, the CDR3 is TGTGCCAGCAGCACCGGGCCAGGAAGAGGGACCCAGTACTTC.

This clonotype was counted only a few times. CDR3 loop: CASSLNPRTGAFF. The CDR3 DNA follows: TGTGCCAGCAGTCTCAACCCCCGAACGGGAGCTTTCTTT. The V gene is TRBV27, the J gene TRBJ1-1; D not certain. The CDR3 has 13 amino acids. Looked up from germline, CDR1 is MNHEY and CDR2 is SMNVEV (reference sequence). V was trimmed by 5 bases and J by 10 bases, leaving 17 bases between them.

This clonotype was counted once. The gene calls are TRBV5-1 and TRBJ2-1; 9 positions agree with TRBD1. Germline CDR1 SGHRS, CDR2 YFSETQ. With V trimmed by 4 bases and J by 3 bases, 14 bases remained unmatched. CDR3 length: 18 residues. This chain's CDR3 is CASSNRGQGIGIYNEQFF. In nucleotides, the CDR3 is TGCGCCAGCAGCAATCGCGGACAGGGGATTGGTATCTACAATGAGCAGTTCTTC. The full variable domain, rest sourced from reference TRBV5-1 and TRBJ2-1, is KAGVTQTPRYLIKTRGQQVTLSCSPISGHRSVSWYQQTPGQGLQFLFEYFSETQRNKGNFPGRFSGRQFSNSRSEMNVSTLELGDSALYLCASSNRGQGIGIYNEQFFGPGTRLTVL.

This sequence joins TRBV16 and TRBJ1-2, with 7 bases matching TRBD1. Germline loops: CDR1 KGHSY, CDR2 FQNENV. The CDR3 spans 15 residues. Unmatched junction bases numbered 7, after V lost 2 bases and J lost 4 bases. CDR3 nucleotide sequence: TGTGCCAGCAGCCAAAAACCCGGACAGGTCTATGGCTACACCTTC. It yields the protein CASSQKPGQVYGYTF.

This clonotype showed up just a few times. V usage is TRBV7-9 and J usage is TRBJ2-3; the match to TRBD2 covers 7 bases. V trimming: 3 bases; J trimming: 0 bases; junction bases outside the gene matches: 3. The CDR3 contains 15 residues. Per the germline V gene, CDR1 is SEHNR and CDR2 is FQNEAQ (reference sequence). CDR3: CASSFAGASTDTQYF. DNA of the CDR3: TGTGCCAGCAGCTTCGCGGGAGCTAGCACAGATACGCAGTATTTT.

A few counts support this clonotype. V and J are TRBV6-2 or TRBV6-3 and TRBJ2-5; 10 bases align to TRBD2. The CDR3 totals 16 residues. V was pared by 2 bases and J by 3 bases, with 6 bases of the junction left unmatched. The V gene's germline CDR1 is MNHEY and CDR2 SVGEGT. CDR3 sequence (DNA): TGTGCCAGCAGTTACAAGGCTAGCGGGAGAGAAGAGACCCAGTACTTC. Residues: CASSYKASGREETQYF.

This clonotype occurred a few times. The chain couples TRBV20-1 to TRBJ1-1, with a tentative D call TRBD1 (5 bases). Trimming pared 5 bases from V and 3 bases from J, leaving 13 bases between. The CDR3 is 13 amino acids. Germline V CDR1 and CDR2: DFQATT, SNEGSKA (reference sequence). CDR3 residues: CSAGVWGDTEAFF. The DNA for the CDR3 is TGCAGTGCTGGGGTTTGGGGGGACACTGAAGCTTTCTTT.

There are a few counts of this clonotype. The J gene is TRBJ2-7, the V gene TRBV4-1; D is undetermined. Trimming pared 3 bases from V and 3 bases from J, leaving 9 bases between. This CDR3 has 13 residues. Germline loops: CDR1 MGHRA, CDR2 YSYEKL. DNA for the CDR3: TGCGCCAGCAGCCATGGACCAGGCTACGAGCAGTACTTC. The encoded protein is CASSHGPGYEQYF.

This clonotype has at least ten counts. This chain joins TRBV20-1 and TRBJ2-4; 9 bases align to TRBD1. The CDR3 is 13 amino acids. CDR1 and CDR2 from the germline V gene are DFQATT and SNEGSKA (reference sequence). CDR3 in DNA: TGCAGAGGGGGGAGGGGACAGGGAGGCATTCAGTACTTC. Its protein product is CRGGRGQGGIQYF.

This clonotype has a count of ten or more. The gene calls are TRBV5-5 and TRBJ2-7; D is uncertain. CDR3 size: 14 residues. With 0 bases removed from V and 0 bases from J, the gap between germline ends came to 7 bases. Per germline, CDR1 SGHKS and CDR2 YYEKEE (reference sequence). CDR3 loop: CASSLVGRSYEQYF. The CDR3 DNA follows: TGTGCCAGCAGCTTGGTGGGTCGCTCCTACGAGCAGTACTTC.

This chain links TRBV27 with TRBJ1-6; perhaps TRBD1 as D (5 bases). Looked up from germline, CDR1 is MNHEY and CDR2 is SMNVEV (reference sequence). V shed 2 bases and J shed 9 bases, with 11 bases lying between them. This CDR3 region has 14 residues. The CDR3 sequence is CASSLHAGSSPLHF. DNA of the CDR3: TGTGCCAGCAGTTTACACGCAGGGAGTTCACCCCTCCACTTT.

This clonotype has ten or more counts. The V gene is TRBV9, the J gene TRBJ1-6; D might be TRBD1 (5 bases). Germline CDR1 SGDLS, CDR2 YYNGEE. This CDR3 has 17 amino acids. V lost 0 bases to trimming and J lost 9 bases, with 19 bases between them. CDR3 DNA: TGTGCCAGCAGCGTAGACCCGACAGTACCCGGGGCTTCACCCCTCCACTTT. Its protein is CASSVDPTVPGASPLHF.

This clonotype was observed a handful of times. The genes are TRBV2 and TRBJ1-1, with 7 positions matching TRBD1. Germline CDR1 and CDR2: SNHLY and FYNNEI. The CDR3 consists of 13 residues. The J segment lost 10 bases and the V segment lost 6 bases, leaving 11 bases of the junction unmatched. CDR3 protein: CASRGQAHGGAFF. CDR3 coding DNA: TGTGCCAGCAGAGGACAGGCCCACGGTGGAGCTTTCTTT.

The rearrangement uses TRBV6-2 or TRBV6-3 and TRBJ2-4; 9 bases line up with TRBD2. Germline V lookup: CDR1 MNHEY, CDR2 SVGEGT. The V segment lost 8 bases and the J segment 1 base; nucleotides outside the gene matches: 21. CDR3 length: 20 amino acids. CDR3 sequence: CASSLVAPTGLASAKNIQYF. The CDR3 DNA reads TGTGCCAGCTCCCTAGTTGCCCCAACAGGACTAGCGTCGGCCAAAAACATTCAGTACTTC.

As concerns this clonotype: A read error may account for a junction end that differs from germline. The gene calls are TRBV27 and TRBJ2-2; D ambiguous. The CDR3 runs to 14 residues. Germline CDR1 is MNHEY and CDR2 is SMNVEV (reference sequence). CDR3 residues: CASSLSRLSGELFF. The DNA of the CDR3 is TGTGCCAGCAGCTTATCCCGCTTGTCCGGGGAGCTGTTTTTT.

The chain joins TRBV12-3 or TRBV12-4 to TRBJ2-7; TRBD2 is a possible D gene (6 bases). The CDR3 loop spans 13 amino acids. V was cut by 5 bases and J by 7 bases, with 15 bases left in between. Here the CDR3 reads CASSPGTGGEQYF. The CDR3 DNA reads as TGTGCCAGCAGTCCCGGGACTGGCGGAGAGCAGTACTTC.